One T cell receptor (beta chain) is described in this entry. Sequencing was performed with immunoSEQ multiplex PCR; in TCRdb, only in-frame clones are kept and a portion is missing. The sample lists 75,000 to 100,000 clones; 90% to 95% were seen once. The entry originates in a study of technical replicates of blood from a handful of donors. What was sequenced was T cells isolated from PBMCs. The receptor was isolated from a human donor in good health.

Here the CDR3 DNA reads TGCAGCGTTCCCAAATTACAAGCAGGGGCCCACTACAATGAGCAGTTCTTC. Translated: CSVPKLQAGAHYNEQFF. The rearrangement links TRBV29-1 to TRBJ2-1; D may be TRBD1 (6 bases). Trimming stripped 5 bases from V and 3 bases from J, with 23 bases between. Germline loops: CDR1 SQVTM, CDR2 ANQGSEA. The CDR3 is 17 residues long.